The source of this T cell receptor beta chain is a study of CD8 T cells in Susac syndrome. TCR beta sequencing was performed on blood CD8+ and CD4+ T cells. Each Susac syndrome patient had definite or probable disease by recently defined criteria. The authors reverse transcribed about 0.5 to 1 ug RNA with random hexamers. Across 54 Vbeta and 13 Jbeta, immunoSEQ multiplex PCR amplified TCR beta CDR3. TCRdb independently ran MiXCR on the immunoSEQ multiplex PCR reads; one entry per CDR3 protein. The data contain approximately 180,000 distinct CDR3 sequences, 91% of them singletons. With V trimmed by 2 bases and J by 4 bases, 7 bases remained unmatched. From germline, CDR1 is SNHLY and CDR2 FYNNEI. The CDR3 length is 15 residues.

The gene calls are TRBV2 and TRBJ2-5; 7 bases match TRBD2. The sample consisted of CD4+ T cells from PBMCs. The sequence derives from a human donor with Susac syndrome. The CDR3, as DNA: TGTGCCAGCAGTGAATATCGGCCGGGGGGAGAGACCCAGTACTTC. Translation gives CASSEYRPGGETQYF. Supplemented by reference TRBV2 and TRBJ2-5, the full variable domain reads EPEVTQTPSHQVTQMGQEVILRCVPISNHLYFYWYRQILGQKVEFLVSFYNNEISEKSEIFDDQFSVERPDGSNFTLKIRSTKLEDSAMYFCASSEYRPGGETQYFGPGTRLLVL.